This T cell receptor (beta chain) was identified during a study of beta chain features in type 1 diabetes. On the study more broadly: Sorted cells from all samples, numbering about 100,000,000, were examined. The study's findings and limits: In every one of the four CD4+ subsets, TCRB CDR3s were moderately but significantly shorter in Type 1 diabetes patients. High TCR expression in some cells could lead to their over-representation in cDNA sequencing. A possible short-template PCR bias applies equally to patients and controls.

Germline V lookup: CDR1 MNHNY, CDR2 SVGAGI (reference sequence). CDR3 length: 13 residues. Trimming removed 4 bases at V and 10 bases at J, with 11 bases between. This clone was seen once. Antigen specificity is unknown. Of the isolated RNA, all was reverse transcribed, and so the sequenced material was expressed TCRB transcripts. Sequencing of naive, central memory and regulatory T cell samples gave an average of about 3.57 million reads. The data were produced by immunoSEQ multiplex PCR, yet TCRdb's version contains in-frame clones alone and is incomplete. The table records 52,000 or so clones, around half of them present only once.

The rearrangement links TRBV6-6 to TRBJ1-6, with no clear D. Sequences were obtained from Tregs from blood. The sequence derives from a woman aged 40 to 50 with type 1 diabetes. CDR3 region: CASSSRGGSPLHF. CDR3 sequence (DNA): TGTGCCAGCAGTTCCCGGGGTGGCTCACCCCTCCACTTT.